This TCR beta chain came from a study of T-cell reconstitution after alpha-beta-depleted transplantation in children. The CDR3 covers 17 residues. CDR1 SNHLY and CDR2 FYNNEI come from the germline V gene. V lost 8 bases and J 0 bases, leaving 22 bases between the germline ends. A TCRbeta library incorporating unique molecular identifiers was prepared. Via MiXCR, TCRdb re-called the PCR reads, giving one row per CDR3 protein. The sample holds under 750,000 distinct CDR3 sequences, 20% to 25% seen once. Study-wide results and limits: It was surviving recipient T cells and thymic progenitors that gave some patients high TCRbeta diversity at day 60. At one year after transplant, newly produced T cells mostly accounted for T-cell counts and diversity. Several hundred rapidly expanded clones from non-depleted graft cells reportedly supplied alpha-beta T cells about two months post-transplant.

Concerning this clonotype: Its target is not known.

The chain employs TRBV2 and TRBJ1-1; D remains unclear. This receptor was taken from a boy under three years old who had a stem cell transplant for acute myeloid leukemia, so the T cells may come from the graft donor. The material was PBMCs, mostly from graft donor cells, obtained 360 days after TCRalphabeta/CD19-depleted stem cell transplant. CDR3 DNA sequence: TGTGCCAGCTGCTCAAGCCCCGTTGCCCGTATGAACACTGAAGCTTTCTTT. Protein: CASCSSPVARMNTEAFF.